The rows below give T cell receptor beta chains drawn from one sample of a study of regulatory T cells in long-lasting Graves disease. TCRdb independently ran MiXCR on the multiplex PCR reads; one entry per CDR3 protein. Found here are 410,000 or so distinct CDR3 sequences, around 14% of them singletons; the top ten hold 15% to 20%. These records were also assigned to another study, of T cells in Graves' hyperthyroidism and ophthalmopathy.

Sequenced here: peripheral blood mononuclear cells (PBMCs), sampled at new diagnosis, from a patient treated with antithyroid drugs. The receptor set was obtained from a woman aged 30 to 39 with Graves disease. The conserved cysteine and the conserved F or W are not part of the CDR3 here. A D gene is named only where the DNA matches it firmly.

V gene | D gene | CDR3 protein
TRBV12-3/TRBV12-4 | TRBD2 | ASSLAPSTSGYYNEQF
TRBV6-2/TRBV6-3 | TRBD2 | ASSQGLAGGTGELF
TRBV10-3 | . | ATGTSTDTQY
TRBV10-3 | . | AIRGGDRDNQPQH
TRBV28 | TRBD1 | ASSLYNTGGLQY
TRBV29-1 | . | SVREGYTEAF
TRBV5-1 | TRBD2 | ASSHGWTSGNEQF
TRBV7-9 | TRBD1 | ASSLAARDRSQDEQY
TRBV11-2 | . | ASRSPQGAEAF
TRBV19 | . | ATSGRGVHEQY
TRBV30 | . | AWSVIGGGYEQF
TRBV6-5 | TRBD2 | ASSSQLAAAYYEQY
TRBV6-1 | . | ASKAVKNTEAF
TRBV5-6 | . | ASSLGRWETQY
TRBV7-6 | TRBD2 | ASSLIHTSGGGYNEQF
TRBV30 | . | AWSRGGWAEAF
TRBV6-1 | . | ASNENTVNTEAF
TRBV20-1 | . | SARDPGSGGEQF
TRBV12-3/TRBV12-4 | . | ASRYTKVQPQH
TRBV24-1 | TRBD1 | ATGQAGNQPQH
TRBV30 | . | AWSVLHTGELF
TRBV18 | . | ASSPANTEAF
TRBV11-2 | TRBD2 | ASSPTSGTATDTQY
TRBV13 | . | ASTFWGSYEQY
TRBV7-9 | . | ASSLATGRAGELF
TRBV5-1 | TRBD1 | ASSPWDRYQNIQY
TRBV9 | . | ASSVGAPTDTQY
TRBV7-2 | . | ASRVPNSPLH
TRBV9 | . | ASSVSGGELF
TRBV12-3/TRBV12-4 | . | ASSKQDNYGYT
TRBV19 | . | ASRPQLDRLYGYT
TRBV28 | . | ASSFFAGPNTGELF
TRBV24-1 | TRBD1 | ATSDHDRADTGELF
TRBV10-3 | . | AIGLAQGQPQH
TRBV11-2 | . | ASSGRWVNTEAF
TRBV29-1 | TRBD2 | SVLTSGRQETQY
TRBV6-5 | . | ASSSQRRNYGYT
TRBV5-1 | TRBD2 | ASSLAGLANEQF
TRBV30 | TRBD2 | AWSRTSGAYNEQF
TRBV2 | . | ASSSGSSSYNEQF
TRBV27 | . | ASSLPGDPDTGELF
TRBV27 | . | ASSGGSASGANVLT
TRBV7-2 | . | ASSLAGGGYGYT
TRBV6-1 | TRBD2 | ASSPSGRYEQY
TRBV11-3 | . | ASSLGGGGGGNTGELF
TRBV6-1 | TRBD1 | ASSLGQLFNQPQH
TRBV7-9 | . | ASSFGGIVYNSPLH
TRBV27 | . | ASSLTYPRRAVNNEQF
TRBV6-1 | . | ASKGGGGGEQY
TRBV6-1 | . | ASSDQGGVGTEAF
TRBV5-5 | . | ASSLTPESEKLF
TRBV30 | TRBD2 | AWDSSGSYGETQY
TRBV20-1 | . | SARTTGRIAKNIQY
TRBV12-3/TRBV12-4 | TRBD1 | ASSPGTDKEY
TRBV11-3 | TRBD1 | ASSPRTGGYYGYT